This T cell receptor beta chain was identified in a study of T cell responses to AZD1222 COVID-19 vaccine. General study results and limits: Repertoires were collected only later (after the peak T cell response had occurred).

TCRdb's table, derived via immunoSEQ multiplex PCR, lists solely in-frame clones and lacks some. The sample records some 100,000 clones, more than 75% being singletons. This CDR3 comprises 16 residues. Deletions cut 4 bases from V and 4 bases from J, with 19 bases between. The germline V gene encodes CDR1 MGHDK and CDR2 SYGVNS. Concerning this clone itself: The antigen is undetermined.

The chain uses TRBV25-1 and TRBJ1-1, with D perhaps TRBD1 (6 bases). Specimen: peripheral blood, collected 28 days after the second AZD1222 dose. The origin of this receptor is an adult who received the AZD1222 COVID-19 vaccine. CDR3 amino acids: CASSAHSQGSGTEAFF. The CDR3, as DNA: TGTGCCAGCAGTGCACACTCACAGGGTTCGGGCACTGAAGCTTTCTTT.